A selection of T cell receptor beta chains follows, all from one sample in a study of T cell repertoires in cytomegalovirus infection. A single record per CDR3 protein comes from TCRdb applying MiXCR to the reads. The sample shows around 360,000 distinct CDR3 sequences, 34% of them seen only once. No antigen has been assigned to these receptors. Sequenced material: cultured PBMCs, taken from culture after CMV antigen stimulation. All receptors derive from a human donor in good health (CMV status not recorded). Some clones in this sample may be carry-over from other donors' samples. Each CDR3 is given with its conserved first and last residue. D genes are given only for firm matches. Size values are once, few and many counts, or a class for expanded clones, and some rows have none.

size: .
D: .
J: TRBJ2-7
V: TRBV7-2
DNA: TGTGCCAGCAGCTTAGCGACAGGATGGGACTACGAGCGGTACTTC
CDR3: CASSLATGWDYERYF

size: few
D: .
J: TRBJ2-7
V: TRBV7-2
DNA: TGTGCCAGCGACCATGGGGGCCACGAGCAGTACTTC
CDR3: CASDHGGHEQYF

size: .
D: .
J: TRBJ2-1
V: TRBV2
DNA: TGTGCCAGCAGTGAAGTAGGATTCTACAATGAGCAGTTCTTC
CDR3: CASSEVGFYNEQFF

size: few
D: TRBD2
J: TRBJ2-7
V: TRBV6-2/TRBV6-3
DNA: TGTGCCAGCAGACGACGGACTAGCGGGAGGGCTACTATTTCCTACGAGCAGTACTTC
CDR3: CASRRRTSGRATISYEQYF

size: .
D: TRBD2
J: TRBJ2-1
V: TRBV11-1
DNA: TGTGCCAGCAGCACCGGACTAGCGGGAGACAGCTACAATGAGCAGTTCTTC
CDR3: CASSTGLAGDSYNEQFF

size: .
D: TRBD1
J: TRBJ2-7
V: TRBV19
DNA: TGTGCCAGCAGCCCGACAGGGCCCTACTACGAGCAGTACTTC
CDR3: CASSPTGPYYEQYF

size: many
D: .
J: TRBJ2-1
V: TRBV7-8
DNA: TGTGCCAGCAGCTTAGGGGGGGCAGTGAACAATGAGCAGTTCTTC
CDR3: CASSLGGAVNNEQFF

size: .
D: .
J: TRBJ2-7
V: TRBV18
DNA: TGTGCCAGTACCTCGGACTTCACCCAGGGGGAGCAGTACTTC
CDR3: CASTSDFTQGEQYF

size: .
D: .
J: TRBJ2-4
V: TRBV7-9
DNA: TGTGCCAGCAGCCAAGGACAGAAAAACATTCAGTACTTC
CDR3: CASSQGQKNIQYF

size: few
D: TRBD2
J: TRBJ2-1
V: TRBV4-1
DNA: TGCGCCAGCAGGGGACTACCCCCACCTATGGACAATGAGCAGTTCTTC
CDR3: CASRGLPPPMDNEQFF